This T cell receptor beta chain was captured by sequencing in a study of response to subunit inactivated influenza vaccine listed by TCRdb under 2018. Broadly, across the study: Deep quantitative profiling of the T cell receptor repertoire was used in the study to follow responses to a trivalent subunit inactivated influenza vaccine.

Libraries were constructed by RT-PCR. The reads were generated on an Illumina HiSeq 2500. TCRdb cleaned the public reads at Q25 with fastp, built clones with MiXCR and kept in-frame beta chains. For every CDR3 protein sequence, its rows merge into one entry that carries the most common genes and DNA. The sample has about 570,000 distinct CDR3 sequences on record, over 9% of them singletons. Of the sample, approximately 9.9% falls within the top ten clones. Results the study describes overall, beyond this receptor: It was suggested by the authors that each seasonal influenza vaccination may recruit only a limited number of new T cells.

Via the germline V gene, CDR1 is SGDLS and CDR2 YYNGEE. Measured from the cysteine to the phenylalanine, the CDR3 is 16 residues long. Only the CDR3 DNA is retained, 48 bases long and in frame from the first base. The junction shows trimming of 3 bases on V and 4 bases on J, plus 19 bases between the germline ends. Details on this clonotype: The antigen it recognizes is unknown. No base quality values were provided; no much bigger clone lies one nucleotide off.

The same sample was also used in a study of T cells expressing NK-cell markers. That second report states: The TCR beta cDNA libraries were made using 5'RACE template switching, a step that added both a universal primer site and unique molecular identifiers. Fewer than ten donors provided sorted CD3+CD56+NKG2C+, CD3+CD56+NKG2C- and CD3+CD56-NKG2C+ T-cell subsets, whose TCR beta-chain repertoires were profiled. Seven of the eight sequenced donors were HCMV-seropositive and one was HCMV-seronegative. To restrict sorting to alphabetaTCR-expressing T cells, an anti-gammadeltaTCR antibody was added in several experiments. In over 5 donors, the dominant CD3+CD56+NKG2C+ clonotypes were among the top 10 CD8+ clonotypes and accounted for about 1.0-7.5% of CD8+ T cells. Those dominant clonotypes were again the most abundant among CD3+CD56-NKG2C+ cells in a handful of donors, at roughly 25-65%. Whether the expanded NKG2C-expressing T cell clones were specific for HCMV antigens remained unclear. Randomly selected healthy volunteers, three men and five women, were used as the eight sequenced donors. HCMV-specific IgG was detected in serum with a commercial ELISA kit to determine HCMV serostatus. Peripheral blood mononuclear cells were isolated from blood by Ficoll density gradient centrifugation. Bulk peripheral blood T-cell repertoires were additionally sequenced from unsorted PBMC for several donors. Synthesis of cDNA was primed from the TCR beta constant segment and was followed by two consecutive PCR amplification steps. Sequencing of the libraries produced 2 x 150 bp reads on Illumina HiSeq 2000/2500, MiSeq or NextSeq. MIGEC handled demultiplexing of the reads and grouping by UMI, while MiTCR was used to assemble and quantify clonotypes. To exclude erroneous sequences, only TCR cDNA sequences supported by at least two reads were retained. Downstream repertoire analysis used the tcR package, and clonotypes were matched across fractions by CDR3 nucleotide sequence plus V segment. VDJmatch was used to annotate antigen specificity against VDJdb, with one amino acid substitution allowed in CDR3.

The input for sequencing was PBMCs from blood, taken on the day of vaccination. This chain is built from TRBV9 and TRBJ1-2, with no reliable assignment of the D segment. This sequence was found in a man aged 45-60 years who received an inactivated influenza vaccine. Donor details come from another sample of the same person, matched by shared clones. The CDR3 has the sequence CASSALSVGDAYGYTF. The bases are TGTGCCAGCAGCGCGCTGTCGGTCGGAGACGCCTATGGCTACACCTTC.